This T cell receptor (beta chain) was identified during a study of fetal regulatory T cell absence and autoimmunity. Some clones are missing from TCRdb's copy, which holds only in-frame ones; the method was immunoSEQ multiplex PCR. The table includes about 50,000 clones, about 86% detected once. This CDR3 region has 13 residues. The V and J ends lost 5 bases and 6 bases respectively, with 12 bases between them. Germline CDR1 is SGHVS and CDR2 is FNYEAQ. The sample comprised cord blood. The clonotype was recovered from a newborn boy with IPEX syndrome. This chain connects TRBV7-6 to TRBJ2-3; TRBD2 is a possible D gene (5 bases). This CDR3 is CASSKILADTQYF. The CDR3 nucleotides read TGTGCCAGCAGCAAGATATTAGCGGATACGCAGTATTTT.